Each of the 10 T cell receptor beta chains below was sequenced from the same sample in a study of regulatory T cells in long-lasting Graves disease. As to time point: persistent/refractory GD, antithyroid drugs over 5 years with positive TRAb. PBMC-derived RNA was used for the TCR library. Investigators prepared the TCR beta libraries by applying iRepertoire HTBI primers and Arm-PCR of CDR3 regions. Using its own MiXCR run on the multiplex PCR reads, TCRdb lists one record per CDR3 protein. The sample yields approximately 290,000 distinct CDR3 sequences, 22% seen once. The sequencing used peripheral blood mononuclear cells (PBMCs), collected when the disease was refractory, from a patient treated with antithyroid drugs. Source of these receptors: a female donor with Graves disease.

In its sample, this clonotype was seen many times. The chain couples TRBV6-1 to TRBJ2-7, with D uncertain. The CDR3 length is 11 residues. Trimming cost V 9 bases and J 4 bases, with 10 bases left between them. Germline CDR1 reads MNHNS; CDR2 reads SASEGT. CDR3 sequence: CARVVDYEQYF. The CDR3 DNA is TGTGCCAGGGTTGTAGATTACGAGCAGTACTTC.

This clonotype appeared many times. The V call is TRBV7-2, the J call TRBJ2-2; 8 bases fit TRBD1. The trim removed 3 bases at V and 4 bases at J, leaving 4 bases unmatched. CDR1 is SGHTA and CDR2 is FQGNSA in the germline V gene. The CDR3 covers 15 residues. CDR3 loop: CASSLSGQATGELFF. The CDR3 DNA follows: TGTGCCAGCAGCTTGTCGGGACAGGCCACCGGGGAGCTGTTTTTT.

This chain joins TRBV5-1 and TRBJ2-4; TRBD2 might be the D (6 bases). CDR1 SGHRS and CDR2 YFSETQ come from the germline V gene. CDR3 length: 13 amino acids. The germline V and J ends were trimmed by 5 bases and 7 bases, with 13 bases remaining between them. This chain's CDR3 is CASSTGDLNIQYF. The CDR3 bases are TGCGCCAGCAGTACGGGAGATCTTAACATTCAGTACTTC.

This chain joins TRBV19 and TRBJ2-2, with D perhaps given as TRBD1 or TRBD2 (6 bases each). The V and J ends lost 7 bases and 3 bases respectively, with 18 bases between them. Germline values: CDR1 LNHDA, CDR2 SQIVND (reference sequence). The CDR3 runs 16 residues. The CDR3 bases are TGTGCCAGTAACGGCTTTCCAGGGGAGGACACCGGGGAGCTGTTTTTT. It translates to CASNGFPGEDTGELFF.

The J gene is TRBJ2-1, the V gene TRBV28; perhaps TRBD2 as D (6 bases). CDR1 MDHEN and CDR2 SYDVKM come from the germline V gene. This CDR3 contains 14 residues. Trimming removed 5 bases at V and 7 bases at J, with 15 bases between. CDR3: CASSHVGSMNEQFF. CDR3 sequence (DNA): TGTGCCAGCAGTCACGTCGGGAGTATGAATGAGCAGTTCTTC.

This clonotype was found a few times. This chain joins TRBV11-2 and TRBJ1-5; unclear D gene. The CDR3 totals 12 residues. Germline V CDR1 and CDR2: SGHAT, FQNNGV. V lost 5 bases, J lost 2 bases, and 4 bases lay in between. CDR3 sequence: CASSHGNQPQHF. In DNA, the CDR3 is TGTGCCAGCAGCCATGGCAATCAGCCCCAGCATTTT.

This clonotype has a handful of counts. The J gene is TRBJ2-2, the V gene TRBV19; D is undetermined. The length of the CDR3 is 15 residues. Germline values: CDR1 LNHDA, CDR2 SQIVND (reference sequence). Trimming took off 4 bases at V and 2 bases at J, with 11 bases between the two ends. For the CDR3, the DNA is TGTGCCAGTAGTACCCGGACGGGTAACACCGGGGAGCTGTTTTTT. This encodes CASSTRTGNTGELFF.

This clonotype occurred a few times. The chain is built from TRBV7-2 and TRBJ2-7; a possible D gene is TRBD2 (5 bases). There are 15 residues in the CDR3. V lost 1 base and J 2 bases, leaving 12 bases between the germline ends. Germline values: CDR1 SGHTA, CDR2 FQGNSA. CDR3 in amino acids: CASSLGGVNPYEQYF. For the CDR3, the DNA is TGTGCCAGCAGCTTAGGGGGAGTTAACCCCTACGAGCAGTACTTC.

This clonotype was observed at least ten times. This chain connects TRBV9 to TRBJ2-2; D is possibly TRBD1 (6 bases). The CDR3 consists of 16 residues. V dropped 0 bases and J dropped 1 base, with 10 bases sitting between them. CDR1 and CDR2 from the germline V gene are SGDLS and YYNGEE. The CDR3 DNA is TGTGCCAGCAGCGTAGATTTGGGACAGAACACCGGGGAGCTGTTTTTT. This sequence encodes CASSVDLGQNTGELFF.

As for this clonotype: A junction end diverges from the germline sequence, so it may reflect a read error. The rearrangement joins TRBV20-1 to TRBJ1-5; D is undetermined. The germline gives CDR1 DFQATT, CDR2 SNEGSKA (reference sequence). CDR3 length equals 14 residues. This chain's CDR3 is CSARDSYSNQPRHF. The CDR3 DNA follows: TGCAGTGCTAGGGACTCTTATAGCAATCAGCCCCGGCATTTT.